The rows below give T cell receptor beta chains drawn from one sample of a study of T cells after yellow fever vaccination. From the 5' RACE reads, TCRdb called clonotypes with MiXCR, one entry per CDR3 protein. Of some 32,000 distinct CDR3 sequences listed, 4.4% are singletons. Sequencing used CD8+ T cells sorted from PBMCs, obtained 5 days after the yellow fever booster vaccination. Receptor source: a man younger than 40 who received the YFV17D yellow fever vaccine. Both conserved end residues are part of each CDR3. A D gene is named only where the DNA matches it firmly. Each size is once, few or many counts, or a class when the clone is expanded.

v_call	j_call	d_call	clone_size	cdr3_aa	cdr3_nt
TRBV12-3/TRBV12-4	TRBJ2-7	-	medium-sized	CASSTAGTYEQYF	TGTGCCAGCAGTACAGCAGGAACCTACGAGCAGTACTTC
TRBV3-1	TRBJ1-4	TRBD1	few	CASSAGTEAVEKLFF	TGTGCCAGCAGCGCCGGGACAGAAGCAGTTGAAAAACTGTTTTTT
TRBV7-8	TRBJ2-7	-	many	CASSLVLDHSYEQYF	TGTGCCAGCAGCTTAGTACTAGACCATTCCTACGAGCAGTACTTC
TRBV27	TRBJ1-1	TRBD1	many	CASSLSHRGTEAFF	TGTGCCAGCAGTTTATCGCACAGGGGCACTGAAGCTTTCTTT
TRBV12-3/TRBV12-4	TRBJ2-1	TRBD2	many	CASRPLAGNEQFF	TGTGCCAGCAGACCACTAGCGGGAAATGAGCAGTTCTTC
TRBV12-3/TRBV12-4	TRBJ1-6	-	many	CASSWDRSYNSPLHF	TGTGCCAGCAGTTGGGACCGCTCCTATAATTCACCCCTCCACTTT
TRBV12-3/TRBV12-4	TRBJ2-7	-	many	CASSLGGDEQYF	TGTGCCAGCAGTTTGGGGGGCGACGAGCAGTACTTC
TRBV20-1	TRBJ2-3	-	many	CSARAVARSTDTQYF	TGCAGTGCTAGAGCAGTTGCCAGGAGCACAGATACGCAGTATTTT
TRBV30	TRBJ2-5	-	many	CAWSVLADKETQYF	TGTGCCTGGAGTGTACTTGCGGACAAAGAGACCCAGTACTTC
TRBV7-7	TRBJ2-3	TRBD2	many	CASSLGASGRDTQYF	TGTGCCAGCAGCTTAGGGGCTAGCGGGAGAGATACGCAGTATTTT
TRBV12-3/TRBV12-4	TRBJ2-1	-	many	CASSGVKYEQFF	TGTGCCAGCAGTGGGGTGAAGTATGAGCAGTTCTTC
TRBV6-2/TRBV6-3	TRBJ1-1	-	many	CASRLNSGGEAFF	TGTGCCAGCAGACTAAACTCGGGGGGTGAAGCTTTCTTT
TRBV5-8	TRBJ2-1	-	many	CASSEVARTGYNEQFF	TGTGCCAGCAGCGAAGTGGCCCGGACGGGCTACAATGAGCAGTTCTTC
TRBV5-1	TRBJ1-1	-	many	CASSHGGDTEAFF	TGCGCCAGCAGCCACGGAGGGGACACTGAAGCTTTCTTT
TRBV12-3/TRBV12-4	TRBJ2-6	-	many	CASSSLSGANVLTF	TGTGCCAGCAGTTCGCTCTCTGGGGCCAACGTCCTGACTTTC
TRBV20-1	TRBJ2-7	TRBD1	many	CSAPPDRGGPYEQYF	TGCAGTGCTCCACCCGACAGGGGGGGACCCTACGAGCAGTACTTC
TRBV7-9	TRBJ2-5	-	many	CASSKSGLEGETQYF	TGTGCCAGCAGCAAGAGCGGGCTGGAGGGGGAGACCCAGTACTTC
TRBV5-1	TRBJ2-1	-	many	CASSRKGGTPSVF	TGCGCCAGCAGCCGAAAGGGGGGGACACCTTCAGTCTTC
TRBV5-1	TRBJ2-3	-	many	CASSLYSPGDTQYF	TGCGCCAGCAGCTTGTACTCCCCAGGGGATACGCAGTATTTT
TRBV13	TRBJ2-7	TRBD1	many	CASQVRGQGFGEQYF	TGTGCCAGCCAGGTGCGCGGACAGGGATTTGGGGAGCAGTACTTC
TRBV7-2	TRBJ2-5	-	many	CASSTASGGRGETQYF	TGTGCCAGCAGCACGGCCTCCGGGGGCCGTGGGGAGACCCAGTACTTC
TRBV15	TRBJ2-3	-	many	CATDGESTDTQYF	TGTGCCACGGACGGGGAGAGCACAGATACGCAGTATTTT
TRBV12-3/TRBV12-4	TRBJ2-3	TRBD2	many	CASSLGGGHTQYF	TGTGCCAGCAGTTTGGGGGGGGGACATACGCAGTATTTT
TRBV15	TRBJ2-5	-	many	CAARQGGRETQYF	TGTGCCGCCCGTCAGGGCGGACGAGAGACCCAGTACTTC
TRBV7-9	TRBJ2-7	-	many	CAVVPSSYEQYF	TGTGCCGTGGTCCCTAGCTCCTACGAGCAGTACTTC
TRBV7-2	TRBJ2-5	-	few	CASSWGGGREETQYF	TGTGCCAGCAGCTGGGGAGGGGGCAGGGAAGAGACCCAGTACTTC
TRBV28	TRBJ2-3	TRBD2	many	CASTQSRLAGNTDTQYF	TGTGCCAGCACCCAATCCCGGCTAGCGGGGAACACAGATACGCAGTATTTT
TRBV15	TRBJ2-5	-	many	CATSRDQGAETQYF	TGTGCCACCAGCAGAGATCAGGGTGCGGAGACCCAGTACTTC
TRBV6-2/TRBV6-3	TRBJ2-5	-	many	CASSYSWTQYF	TGTGCCAGCAGTTACTCGTGGACCCAGTACTTC
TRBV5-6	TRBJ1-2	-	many	CASSWGTDGYTF	TGTGCCAGCAGCTGGGGGACGGATGGCTACACCTTC
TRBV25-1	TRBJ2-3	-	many	CASSDYVRGYTDTQYF	TGTGCCAGCAGTGATTACGTGCGGGGCTACACAGATACGCAGTATTTT